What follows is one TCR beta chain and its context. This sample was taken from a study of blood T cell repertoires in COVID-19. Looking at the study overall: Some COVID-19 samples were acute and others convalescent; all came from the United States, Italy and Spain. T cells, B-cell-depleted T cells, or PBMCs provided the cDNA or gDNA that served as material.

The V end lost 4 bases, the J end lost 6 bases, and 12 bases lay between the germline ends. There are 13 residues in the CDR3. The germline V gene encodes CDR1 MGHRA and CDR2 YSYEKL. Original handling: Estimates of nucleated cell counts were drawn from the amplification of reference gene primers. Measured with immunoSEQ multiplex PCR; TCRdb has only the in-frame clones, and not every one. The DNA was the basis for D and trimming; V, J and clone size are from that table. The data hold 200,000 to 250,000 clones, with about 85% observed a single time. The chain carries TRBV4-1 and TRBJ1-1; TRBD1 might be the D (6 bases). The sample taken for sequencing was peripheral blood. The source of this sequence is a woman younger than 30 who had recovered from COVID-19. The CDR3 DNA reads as TGCGCCAGCAGCCGAGGCTCAGGGGCTGAAGCTTTCTTT. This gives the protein CASSRGSGAEAFF.